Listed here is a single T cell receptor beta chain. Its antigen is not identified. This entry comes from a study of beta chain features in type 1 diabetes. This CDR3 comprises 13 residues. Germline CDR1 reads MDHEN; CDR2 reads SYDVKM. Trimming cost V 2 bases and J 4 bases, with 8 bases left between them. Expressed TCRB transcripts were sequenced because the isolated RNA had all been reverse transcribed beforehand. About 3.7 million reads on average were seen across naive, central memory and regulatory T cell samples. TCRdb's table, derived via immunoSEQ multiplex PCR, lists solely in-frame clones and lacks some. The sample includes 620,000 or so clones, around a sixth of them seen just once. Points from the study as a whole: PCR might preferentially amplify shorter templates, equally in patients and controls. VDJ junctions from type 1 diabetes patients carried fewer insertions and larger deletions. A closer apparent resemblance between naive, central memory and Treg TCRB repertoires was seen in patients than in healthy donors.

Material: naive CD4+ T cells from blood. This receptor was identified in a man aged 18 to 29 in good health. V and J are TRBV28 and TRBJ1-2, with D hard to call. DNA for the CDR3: TGTGCCAGCAGTTTAAGACTTCTCTATGGCTACACCTTC. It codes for CASSLRLLYGYTF.